The 16 T cell receptor beta chains below all came from one sample that was sequenced in a study of blood T cell repertoires in COVID-19. Sequencing used immunoSEQ multiplex PCR; TCRdb keeps in-frame clones, though not all of them. The profile shows tens of thousands of clones, under 90% of them singletons. Sample: peripheral blood. All receptors come from an elderly man with COVID-19, enrolled during active disease.

The chain joins TRBV5-5 to TRBJ1-5; D not certain. Trimming removed 4 bases at V and 0 bases at J, with 8 bases between. Germline CDR1 is SGHKS and CDR2 is YYEKEE (reference sequence). The CDR3 contains 14 residues. The CDR3 region is CASSQVPSNQPQHF. The CDR3 DNA is TGTGCCAGCAGCCAGGTCCCTAGCAATCAGCCCCAGCATTTT.

The V call is TRBV7-6, the J call TRBJ2-2; possible D gene TRBD2, 6 bases. The CDR3 extends over 15 amino acids. V gave up 2 bases and J gave up 6 bases, with 13 bases separating them. Germline values: CDR1 SGHVS, CDR2 FNYEAQ. The CDR3 loop reads CASSLSAGSSGELFF. CDR3 DNA sequence: TGTGCCAGCAGCTTATCAGCCGGGAGTTCCGGGGAGCTGTTTTTT.

This rearrangement joins TRBV5-1 to TRBJ1-4; the D gene is possibly TRBD1 (6 bases). Trimming pared 2 bases from V and 5 bases from J, leaving 13 bases between. From germline, CDR1 is SGHRS and CDR2 YFSETQ. CDR3 size: 15 residues. In nucleotides, the CDR3 is TGCGCCAGCAGCTTCCAGGGACACCCGAATGAAAAACTGTTTTTT. Translation gives CASSFQGHPNEKLFF.

This clone was detected only a few times. The chain joins TRBV30 to TRBJ1-2; D remains unclear. This CDR3 is built from 15 residues. CDR1 and CDR2 (germline): GTSNPN, SVGIG (reference sequence). The V and J ends lost 2 bases and 4 bases respectively, with 17 bases between them. CDR3 in DNA: TGTGCCTGGAGTCCTCCCGGTCGGGGTGGCTATGGCTACACCTTC. Its protein product is CAWSPPGRGGYGYTF.

The chain couples TRBV19 to TRBJ1-3; D is ambiguous. V was pared by 3 bases and J by 7 bases, with 7 bases between. The CDR3 totals 12 residues. Germline loops: CDR1 LNHDA, CDR2 SQIVND (reference sequence). The chain's CDR3 is CASSIAGNTIYF. In DNA, the CDR3 is TGTGCCAGTAGTATCGCCGGTAACACCATATATTTT. Looking up the rest from reference TRBV19 and TRBJ1-3 gives the full variable domain: DGGITQSPKYLFRKEGQNVTLSCEQNLNHDAMYWYRQDPGQGLRLIYYSQIVNDFQKGDIAEGYSVSREKKESFPLTVTSAQKNPTAFYLCASSIAGNTIYFGEGSWLTVV.

This chain links TRBV7-2 with TRBJ1-2, with 8 bases that match TRBD1. Germline V CDR1 and CDR2: SGHTA, FQGNSA. The length of the CDR3 is 13 residues. The trim removed 5 bases at V and 8 bases at J, leaving 7 bases unmatched. CDR3 DNA: TGTGCCAGCAGCACGACAGGGGCGCTCGGCTACACCTTC. This translates into CASSTTGALGYTF.

The chain joins TRBV5-1 to TRBJ2-3, with 7 bases identical to TRBD2. The ends lost 3 bases at V and 4 bases at J; junction bases unmatched: 8. The CDR3 covers 15 residues. The germline gives CDR1 SGHRS, CDR2 YFSETQ. This CDR3 is CASSSGGSSADTQYF. The CDR3 bases are TGCGCCAGCAGCTCTGGCGGGAGTTCCGCAGATACGCAGTATTTT.

Comments on this clone: One end of the junction fails to match germline, which may point to a read error. This chain links TRBV7-2 with TRBJ2-3; 7 bases line up with TRBD1. Germline V gene lookup returns CDR1 SGHTA and CDR2 FQGNSA. The CDR3 consists of 13 residues. The CDR3 sequence: CGGSTGVRDTQYF. The CDR3 coding sequence is TGCGGAGGAAGTACAGGGGTTAGAGATACGCAGTATTTT. Supplemented by reference TRBV7-2 and TRBJ2-3, the full variable domain reads GAGVSQSPSNKVTEKGKDVELRCDPISGHTALYWYRQSLGQGLEFLIYFQGNSAPDKSGLPSDRFSAERTGGSVSTLTIQRTQQEDSAVYLCGGSTGVRDTQYFGPGTRLTVL.

This clone was detected only once. The chain is built from TRBV27 and TRBJ1-4; the D gene is possibly TRBD1 (6 bases). The V end was cut by 1 base, the J end by 3 bases, with 12 bases between. Germline CDR1 MNHEY, CDR2 SMNVEV (reference sequence). The CDR3 is 16 residues long. CDR3 nucleotides: TGTGCCAGCAGTTTATTCGCCACAGGGCCTAATGAAAAACTGTTTTTT. Its translation: CASSLFATGPNEKLFF.

The rearrangement links TRBV3-1 (or the pseudogene TRBV3-2) to TRBJ1-3; D gene ambiguous. The CDR3 length is 15 residues. CDR1 LGHDT and CDR2 YNNKEL come from the germline V gene (reference sequence). Trimming removed 3 bases at V and 1 base at J, with 10 bases between. CDR3 protein: CASSQGTTSGNTIYF. The CDR3 nucleotides are TGTGCCAGCAGCCAGGGTACTACTTCTGGAAACACCATATATTTT.

DNA of the CDR3: TGTGCCAGCAGTTTAGGTGCGCTTTACGATTCACCCCTCCACTTT. Its translation: CASSLGALYDSPLHF. The chain uses TRBV27 and TRBJ1-6; D ambiguous. V lost 2 bases, J lost 8 bases, and 13 bases lay in between. The CDR3 extends over 15 amino acids. CDR1 MNHEY and CDR2 SMNVEV come from the germline V gene (reference sequence).

This sequence joins TRBV24-1 and TRBJ1-2; a possible D gene is TRBD1 (5 bases). The CDR3 spans 13 residues. CDR1 is KGHDR, CDR2 SFDVKD, per germline. Trimming shortened V by 3 bases and J by 3 bases, and 7 bases separated the two germline ends. CDR3 sequence reads: CATSDPQDYGYTF. The CDR3 nucleotides read TGTGCCACCAGTGATCCACAGGACTATGGCTACACCTTC.

This clone was counted a single time. The V gene is TRBV19, the J gene TRBJ1-5; 8 positions match TRBD1. Germline CDR1 and CDR2: LNHDA and SQIVND (reference sequence). The CDR3 runs 14 residues. J gave up 4 bases and V 5 bases, and 4 bases lay outside the gene matches. CDR3 DNA: TGTGCCAGTAGTTTCGGACAGGGAAATCAGCCCCAGCATTTT. Translating gives CASSFGQGNQPQHF.

This clone was picked up one time. An end of the junction does not agree with germline; a read error may underlie this. The CDR3 region is CASSQATGLNQPQHF. The DNA of the CDR3 is TGTGCCAGCAGTCAAGCGACAGGGCTAAATCAGCCCCAGCATTTT. The rearrangement links TRBV6-1 to TRBJ1-5; 7 positions match TRBD1. There are 15 residues in the CDR3. Germline lookup yields CDR1 MNHNS and CDR2 SASEGT.

The chain uses TRBV7-6 and TRBJ2-3; possibly TRBD2 for D (5 bases). Trimming cost V 5 bases and J 8 bases, with 11 bases left between them. CDR3 length: 12 residues. CDR1 is SGHVS and CDR2 is FNYEAQ in the germline V gene. CDR3 protein: CASSPNRGTQYF. The CDR3 DNA is TGTGCCAGCAGCCCCAATCGGGGTACGCAGTATTTT.

In its sample, this clone was seen once. The V gene is TRBV7-2, the J gene TRBJ2-3; possible D gene TRBD2, 5 bases. The CDR3 sequence is 14 residues long. The V end was cut by 2 bases, the J end by 3 bases, with 9 bases between. Germline V gene data show CDR1 as SGHTA and CDR2 as FQGNSA. CDR3: CASSLRTGTDTQYF. As DNA, the CDR3 is TGTGCCAGCAGCTTACGAACGGGGACAGATACGCAGTATTTT.